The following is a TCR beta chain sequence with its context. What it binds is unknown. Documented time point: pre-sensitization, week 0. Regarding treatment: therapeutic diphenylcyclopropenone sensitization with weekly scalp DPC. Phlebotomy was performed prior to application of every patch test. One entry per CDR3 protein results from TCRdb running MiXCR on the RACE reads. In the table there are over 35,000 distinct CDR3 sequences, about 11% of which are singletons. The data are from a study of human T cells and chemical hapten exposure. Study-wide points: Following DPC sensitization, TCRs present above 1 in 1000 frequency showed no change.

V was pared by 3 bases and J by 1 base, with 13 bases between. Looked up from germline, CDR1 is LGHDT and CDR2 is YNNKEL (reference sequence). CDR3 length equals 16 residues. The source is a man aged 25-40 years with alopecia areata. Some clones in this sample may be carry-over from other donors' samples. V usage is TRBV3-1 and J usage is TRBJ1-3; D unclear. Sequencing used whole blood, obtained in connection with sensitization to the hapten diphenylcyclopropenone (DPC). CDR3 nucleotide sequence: TGTGCCAGCAGCCAGCCAATAGGAGTTTCTGGAAACACCATATATTTT. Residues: CASSQPIGVSGNTIYF.